The following is a T cell receptor (beta chain) sequence with its context. Profiled with immunoSEQ multiplex PCR; TCRdb holds only in-frame clones, not every one. The sample consists of some 100,000 clones, around nine tenths of them appearing once. Germline V gene sequence: CDR1 SGDLS, CDR2 YYNGEE. This CDR3 comprises 16 residues. J was trimmed by 3 bases and V by 4 bases; bases with no gene match: 8. This specimen comes from a study of OX40 agonist ivuxolimab in advanced cancers. As for the study in general: Hepatocellular carcinoma, melanoma, renal cell or head and neck cancer occurred in dose-escalation patients. Of mixed ages from about 20 to 85 and averaging about 60 years, the group was 65% to 85% male. A partial response was reached by three patients: one with hepatocellular carcinoma and two with cutaneous melanoma.

The sequencing used CD4+ or CD8+ T cells sorted from blood, collected in a trial of the OX40 agonist ivuxolimab. V and J are TRBV9 and TRBJ2-1; 9 bases are shared with TRBD2. This clonotype was obtained from an adult with an advanced solid tumor such as melanoma, head and neck, liver or kidney cancer. The CDR3 nucleotides are TGTGCCAGCAGCCCCGACGGGACTAGCTTCTACAATGAGCAGTTCTTC. This translates into CASSPDGTSFYNEQFF.